The next 29 T cell receptor beta chains were all read from a single sample in a study of early T cells in non-severe SARS-CoV-2 infection. TCRdb re-called the 5' RACE reads with MiXCR, one entry per CDR3 protein. Of more than 70,000 distinct CDR3 sequences in the sample, approximately 13% are singletons; the top ten hold 5% to 8%. The specimen was whole blood. All receptors come from an adult who was a healthcare worker with PCR-confirmed SARS-CoV-2 infection or an uninfected control (not recorded which).

This chain connects TRBV6-6 to TRBJ1-5, with a weak D call TRBD1 (6 bases). V was pared by 6 bases and J by 6 bases, with 21 bases between. From germline, CDR1 is MNHNY and CDR2 SVGAGI (reference sequence). The CDR3 has 16 residues. CDR3 sequence reads: CASRPRGQEMTQPQHF. DNA of the CDR3: TGTGCCAGCAGACCCCGGGGGCAGGAGATGACTCAGCCCCAGCATTTT.

This clonotype came up a few times. This chain links TRBV2 with TRBJ1-1, with D possibly TRBD1 on 6 matching bases. The CDR3 extends over 13 amino acids. The germline V gene has CDR1 SNHLY and CDR2 FYNNEI. V gave up 5 bases and J gave up 6 bases, with 13 bases separating them. As DNA, the CDR3 is TGTGCCAGCAGTCCAACAGGGAGGGCTGAAGCTTTCTTT. Its protein product is CASSPTGRAEAFF. Filled out from reference TRBV2 and TRBJ1-1, the complete variable domain reads EPEVTQTPSHQVTQMGQEVILRCVPISNHLYFYWYRQILGQKVEFLVSFYNNEISEKSEIFDDQFSVERPDGSNFTLKIRSTKLEDSAMYFCASSPTGRAEAFFGQGTRLTVV.

This chain connects TRBV4-3 to TRBJ2-1, with 9 bases lining up with TRBD1. This CDR3 has 15 residues. Germline lookup yields CDR1 LGHNA and CDR2 YSLEER. V lost 4 bases to trimming and J lost 6 bases; unmatched junction nucleotides: 7. The CDR3 DNA reads TGCGCCAGCAGCCGTACCGGGACAGGGTCCAATGAGCAGTTCTTC. Translation gives CASSRTGTGSNEQFF.

In its sample, this clonotype was seen a few times. V and J are TRBV7-6 and TRBJ2-3, with 10 bases matching TRBD2. Germline CDR1 is SGHVS and CDR2 is FNYEAQ. This CDR3 is built from 17 residues. V was clipped by 1 base and J by 0 bases; unmatched bases: 4. CDR3 loop: CASSLEGLAVSTDTQYF. The CDR3 DNA sequence: TGTGCCAGCAGCTTAGAAGGACTAGCGGTTAGCACAGATACGCAGTATTTT.

In its sample, this clonotype was seen many times. The rearrangement joins TRBV6-6 to TRBJ2-1; 12 nucleotides match TRBD2. V dropped 10 bases and J dropped 6; count of bases not matched to a gene: 13. The CDR3 totals 16 residues. In germline, CDR1 is MNHNY, CDR2 SVGAGI (reference sequence). CDR3: CATEGTSGRRSNEQFF. CDR3 DNA sequence: TGTGCCACCGAGGGCACTAGCGGGAGGCGATCCAATGAGCAGTTCTTC.

A few counts support this clonotype. The chain carries TRBV6-5 and TRBJ2-7, with a weak D call TRBD2 (6 bases). Germline values: CDR1 MNHEY, CDR2 SVGAGI. The CDR3 consists of 13 residues. Trimming took off 5 bases at V and 6 bases at J, with 14 bases between the two ends. As DNA, the CDR3 is TGTGCCAGCAGTCGGGGTTTGGAGGGCGAGCAGTACTTC. Protein product: CASSRGLEGEQYF.

Many counts were recorded for this clonotype. J is TRBJ2-2 and V is TRBV29-1; D is unclear. CDR1 is SQVTM, CDR2 ANQGSEA, per germline. The V end was cut by 4 bases, the J end by 1 base, with 4 bases between. This CDR3 spans 12 amino acids. The CDR3 region is CSVAVNTGELFF. In DNA, the CDR3 is TGCAGCGTTGCTGTGAACACCGGGGAGCTGTTTTTT.

This clonotype has at least ten counts. CDR3 in DNA: TGTGCCAGCAGCGTAGAACACGGGACTAGCGAGTACAATGAGCAGTTCTTC. It encodes CASSVEHGTSEYNEQFF. The rearrangement joins TRBV9 to TRBJ2-1, with 10 bases identical to TRBD2. This CDR3 comprises 17 residues. V was pared by 0 bases and J by 4 bases, with 7 bases of the junction left unmatched. CDR1 and CDR2 from the germline V gene are SGDLS and YYNGEE.

This clonotype was recorded a few times. A much larger clone lies one base from this, so it may be a read error. The chain uses TRBV6-2 or TRBV6-3 and TRBJ2-1; the match to TRBD2 covers 7 bases. V shed 6 bases and J 9 bases; nucleotides not matched to a gene: 14. Germline V gives CDR1 MNHEY, CDR2 SVGEGT. The CDR3 totals 15 residues. The chain's CDR3 is CASRRALSGMSEQFF. DNA for the CDR3: TGTGCCAGCAGAAGGGCACTAAGCGGGATGAGTGAGCAGTTCTTC.

The table lists this clonotype with a few counts. J is TRBJ2-5 and V is TRBV5-6; D is possibly TRBD1 (6 bases). In germline, CDR1 is SGHDT, CDR2 YYEEEE. The CDR3 runs 17 residues. The V end lost 1 base, the J end lost 5 bases, and 21 bases lay between the germline ends. The DNA for the CDR3 is TGTGCCAGCAGCTTGATCTCAGGGGCGATGTTCGGGGAGACCCAGTACTTC. It translates to CASSLISGAMFGETQYF.

This chain links TRBV6-6 with TRBJ2-1; D might be TRBD2 (6 bases). Between the trimmed V and J ends, which lost 10 bases and 10 bases, there was a span of 20 bases. CDR3 length equals 13 residues. From germline, CDR1 is MNHNY and CDR2 SVGAGI (reference sequence). DNA of the CDR3: TGTGCCACCCGGGACTCGATGTTAGGGGAGCAGTTCTTC. As protein: CATRDSMLGEQFF.

This clonotype has a count of ten or more. V and J are TRBV5-6 and TRBJ1-1; 7 nucleotides agree with TRBD1. The germline V gene has CDR1 SGHDT and CDR2 YYEEEE. The CDR3 loop spans 16 amino acids. J lost 1 base, V lost 1 base, and 7 bases had no gene match. The chain's CDR3 is CASSLLTGQKNTEAFF. CDR3 in DNA: TGTGCCAGCAGCTTGTTGACGGGACAGAAGAACACTGAAGCTTTCTTT.

This sequence joins TRBV19 and TRBJ2-7, with D uncertain. This CDR3 is built from 14 residues. Germline CDR1 is LNHDA and CDR2 is SQIVND (reference sequence). V was trimmed by 6 bases and J by 2 bases, leaving 14 bases between them. The chain's CDR3 is CASRPPIIAYEQYF. CDR3 in DNA: TGTGCCAGTAGGCCTCCTATAATCGCCTACGAGCAGTACTTC.

A few counts support this clonotype. The V call is TRBV12-3 or TRBV12-4, the J call TRBJ2-3; the match to TRBD1 covers 7 bases. CDR3 length equals 15 residues. The V gene end was trimmed by 6 bases and the J gene end by 2 bases; junction bases not matched to a gene: 8. The chain's CDR3 is CASRLTGQSTDTQYF. CDR3 nucleotides: TGTGCCAGCAGACTAACGGGACAGTCCACAGATACGCAGTATTTT.

This clonotype was found many times. This CDR3 is CASSRGADTEAFF. CDR3 bases: TGTGCCAGCAGTAGGGGGGCGGACACTGAAGCTTTCTTT. The chain carries TRBV6-6 and TRBJ1-1, with D perhaps TRBD1 (6 bases). V lost 5 bases and J 3 bases, leaving 10 bases between the germline ends. CDR3 length: 13 amino acids. CDR1 is MNHNY, CDR2 SVGAGI, per germline (reference sequence).

This clonotype was recorded a few times. In DNA form, the CDR3 reads TGTGCCAGCAGCTCTAAGAACACAGATACGCAGTATTTT. Amino acids: CASSSKNTDTQYF. The chain has TRBV7-8 and TRBJ2-3; D is undetermined. The CDR3 is 13 amino acids. V was cut by 4 bases and J by 2 bases, with 7 bases left in between. Per the germline V gene, CDR1 is SGHVS and CDR2 is FQNEAQ.

This clonotype showed up just a few times. The rearrangement uses TRBV16 and TRBJ2-3; the match to TRBD2 covers 10 bases. This CDR3 comprises 16 residues. V trimming: 2 bases; J trimming: 4 bases; junction bases outside the gene matches: 6. The germline gives CDR1 KGHSY, CDR2 FQNENV. The CDR3 protein is CASSQQWLAGADTQYF. Here the CDR3 DNA reads TGTGCCAGCAGCCAACAGTGGCTAGCGGGAGCAGATACGCAGTATTTT.

This clonotype was seen at least ten times. The chain combines TRBV25-1 with TRBJ2-5; D call uncertain. From germline, CDR1 is MGHDK and CDR2 SYGVNS. This CDR3 contains 13 residues. With 4 bases removed from V and 1 base from J, the gap between germline ends came to 7 bases. DNA of the CDR3: TGTGCCAGCAGTGTCTACGGCCAAGAGACCCAGTACTTC. Protein sequence: CASSVYGQETQYF.

The V and J genes are TRBV6-6 and TRBJ1-1; possibly TRBD1 for D (5 bases). This CDR3 region has 16 residues. Per germline, CDR1 MNHNY and CDR2 SVGAGI (reference sequence). Trimming cost V 7 bases and J 0 bases, with 18 bases left between them. The CDR3 spells CASKPPQVPMNTEAFF. CDR3 coding DNA: TGTGCCAGCAAACCCCCACAGGTACCCATGAACACTGAAGCTTTCTTT.

This clonotype was seen only a few times. The chain has TRBV5-6 and TRBJ1-1, with D possibly being TRBD1 (6 bases). The length of the CDR3 is 15 residues. V was pared by 4 bases and J by 0 bases, with 13 bases between. The V gene's germline CDR1 is SGHDT and CDR2 YYEEEE. The CDR3 sequence: CASSGRQVMNTEAFF. The DNA for the CDR3 is TGTGCCAGCAGCGGGAGACAGGTCATGAACACTGAAGCTTTCTTT.

The chain uses TRBV29-1 and TRBJ1-5; 7 bases fit TRBD1. This CDR3 contains 13 residues. V lost 5 bases to trimming and J lost 5 bases; unmatched junction nucleotides: 6. CDR1 is SQVTM, CDR2 ANQGSEA, per germline. The CDR3 region has the DNA TGCAGCGTTTCGACAGGGTGGCATCAGCCCCAGCATTTT. It encodes CSVSTGWHQPQHF.

The CDR3 spells CASKKRERDEQFF. CDR3 coding DNA: TGTGCCAGTAAAAAGCGGGAGCGCGATGAGCAGTTCTTC. The chain joins TRBV19 to TRBJ2-1, with 8 nucleotides matching TRBD2. Trimming removed 7 bases from V and 8 bases from J; junction bases left unmatched: 7. Germline V gives CDR1 LNHDA, CDR2 SQIVND (reference sequence). This CDR3 is 13 amino acids long.

This sequence joins TRBV20-1 and TRBJ2-3; 8 nucleotides line up with TRBD2. CDR3 length equals 14 residues. The V and J ends lost 3 bases and 2 bases, in that order; junction bases with no gene match: 4. Germline CDR1 reads DFQATT; CDR2 reads SNEGSKA (reference sequence). The CDR3 loop reads CSASGSGVTDTQYF. The CDR3 nucleotides read TGCAGTGCTAGTGGTAGCGGGGTCACAGATACGCAGTATTTT.

In this sample, this clonotype turned up a few times. The chain's CDR3 is CASKSLAPYNEQFF. The CDR3 DNA is TGTGCCAGCAAGTCCCTAGCCCCCTACAATGAGCAGTTCTTC. V usage is TRBV6-2 or TRBV6-3 and J usage is TRBJ2-1, with D perhaps TRBD2 (5 bases). Trimming shortened V by 7 bases and J by 2 bases, and 12 bases separated the two germline ends. This CDR3 is 14 amino acids long. The germline gives CDR1 MNHEY, CDR2 SVGEGT.

This clonotype has a handful of counts. The chain is built from TRBV6-5 and TRBJ2-2; 7 bases fit TRBD1. This CDR3 spans 14 amino acids. The junction had 5 bases not matched to a gene; V was cut back by 8 bases and J by 2 bases. The germline V gene has CDR1 MNHEY and CDR2 SVGAGI. CDR3 nucleotides: TGTGCCAGCCACCGGGACAGAAACACCGGGGAGCTGTTTTTT. Amino acid sequence: CASHRDRNTGELFF.

The CDR3 DNA reads as TGTGCCAGCAGCGGCCAAGACAGACTAATCTATGGCTACACCTTC. Its protein is CASSGQDRLIYGYTF. The chain uses TRBV9 and TRBJ1-2, with D tentatively TRBD1 (5 bases). V was clipped by 3 bases and J by 4 bases, with 16 bases between them. CDR3 length: 15 amino acids. The germline CDR1 and CDR2 sequences are SGDLS and YYNGEE.

This clonotype has a handful of counts. V is TRBV7-6 and J is TRBJ1-4, with D possibly matching TRBD1 (6 bases). The CDR3 contains 14 residues. Germline-derived CDR1 and CDR2 are SGHVS and FNYEAQ. Trimming took off 5 bases at V and 4 bases at J, with 11 bases between the two ends. Here the CDR3 reads CASSGRGGNEKLFF. DNA of the CDR3: TGTGCCAGCAGCGGCCGAGGGGGTAATGAAAAACTGTTTTTT.

This chain uses TRBV5-1 with TRBJ2-1; D perhaps matches TRBD2 (5 bases). The germline V and J ends were trimmed by 4 bases and 9 bases, with 17 bases remaining between them. The CDR3 runs to 14 residues. CDR1 SGHRS and CDR2 YFSETQ come from the germline V gene. CDR3 nucleotides: TGCGCCAGCAGCCCCGGGGTCCTCTATCTTGAGCAGTTCTTC. Its translation is CASSPGVLYLEQFF.

This clonotype was found many times. The chain is built from TRBV27 and TRBJ2-1; D is undetermined. The CDR3 is 14 residues long. Germline loops: CDR1 MNHEY, CDR2 SMNVEV (reference sequence). Trimming removed 7 bases from V and 0 bases from J, with 10 bases in between. The CDR3 spells CASTPGLSYNEQFF. The CDR3 DNA reads TGTGCCAGCACTCCTGGGCTCTCCTACAATGAGCAGTTCTTC.